This is a list of T cell receptor beta chains from one sample in a study of blood T cells in healthy people across ages. From the 5' RACE reads, TCRdb called clonotypes with MiXCR, one entry per CDR3 protein. Counted here are around 1,500,000 distinct CDR3 sequences, 28% occurring once; the ten biggest clones make up more than 6%. The sequenced sample consisted of blood. These TCRs come from a woman aged 25 to 39 in good health. Each CDR3 is given with its conserved first and last residue. A D gene is named only where the DNA matches it firmly. Clone sizes are given selectively: once, few, many, or a class where the clone is expanded.

CDR3 DNA,CDR3 protein,D gene,clone size,CDR3 length,J gene,V gene
TGCAGTGCCCCTTGGACTAGCGCATACGCAGATACGCAGTATTTT,CSAPWTSAYADTQYF,TRBD2,NA,15,TRBJ2-3,TRBV20-1
TGCAGCGTTGAAGGGACCTTCTATGGCTACACCTTC,CSVEGTFYGYTF,NA,many,12,TRBJ1-2,TRBV29-1
TGTGCCAGCAGCTTAGCCTTTTCCCTGGCGCGGGGGTCCTACAATGAGCAGTTCTTC,CASSLAFSLARGSYNEQFF,TRBD2,few,19,TRBJ2-1,TRBV7-3
TGTACCAGCAGCCGACAAGCACGGCCAGATACGCAGTATTTT,CTSSRQARPDTQYF,NA,NA,14,TRBJ2-3,TRBV12-3/TRBV12-4
TGTGCCAGCAGCTCTCACGGACTAGCCCCAGAGACCCAGTACTTC,CASSSHGLAPETQYF,TRBD2,NA,15,TRBJ2-5,TRBV7-2
TGTGCCAGCACCCCCATCGGGGGCGGAAATCAGCCCCAGCATTTT,CASTPIGGGNQPQHF,NA,many,15,TRBJ1-5,TRBV12-3/TRBV12-4
TGCAGTGCTACCCCCAAACCAGATACGCAGTATTTT,CSATPKPDTQYF,NA,NA,12,TRBJ2-3,TRBV20-1
TGTGCCAGCAGTTACTCGAATGGAATCCGAGAGACCCAGTACTTC,CASSYSNGIRETQYF,NA,few,15,TRBJ2-5,TRBV6-6
TGTGCCAGCAGCCGGGGGACTAGCGTTGTAGAGACCCAGTACTTC,CASSRGTSVVETQYF,TRBD2,many,15,TRBJ2-5,TRBV7-2
TGTGCCAGCAGTTACTGGTCTAGCGGCCTCCCCACAGATACGCAGTATTTT,CASSYWSSGLPTDTQYF,TRBD2,NA,17,TRBJ2-3,TRBV6-2/TRBV6-3
TGCGCCAGCAGCCCTTCAGGGGGATTAGCTACGCAGTATTTT,CASSPSGGLATQYF,TRBD1,NA,14,TRBJ2-3,TRBV5-1
TGCGCCAGCAGCTTGGCCGGTCGCGCAGGGGGCACAGATACGCAGTATTTT,CASSLAGRAGGTDTQYF,NA,NA,17,TRBJ2-3,TRBV5-1
TGTGCCAGTCTACTTCGGGGGGACTCCTACGAGCAGTACTTC,CASLLRGDSYEQYF,TRBD2,few,14,TRBJ2-7,TRBV2
TGTGCCAGCAGAACAGGGACAGCTAAAAATGGGACCCAGTACTTC,CASRTGTAKNGTQYF,TRBD1,many,15,TRBJ2-5,TRBV6-6
TGTGCCAGCAGCCCTCCGATGACAGGTTCGGCCTACAATGAGCAGTTCTTC,CASSPPMTGSAYNEQFF,NA,NA,17,TRBJ2-1,TRBV7-2
TGTGCCAGCAGCTTAGAGAGAGGGGGCGAGGGCTACACCTTC,CASSLERGGEGYTF,TRBD1,NA,14,TRBJ1-2,TRBV7-9
TGTGCCAGCAGCGCCGGACTAGCGGGAGGGCCTCGCGATACGCAGTATTTT,CASSAGLAGGPRDTQYF,TRBD2,few,17,TRBJ2-3,TRBV3-1
TGTGCCAGCAGCTCGATCCGGGGGCAATCACCCCTCCACTTT,CASSSIRGQSPLHF,NA,NA,14,TRBJ1-6,TRBV13
TGTGCCAGCAGTTGGGCCAGACGCACAGATACGCAGTATTTT,CASSWARRTDTQYF,NA,few,14,TRBJ2-3,TRBV27
TGTGCCAGCAGCTCGCCCAGGGGAACCGGGGCCAGCGTCCTGACTTTC,CASSSPRGTGASVLTF,NA,NA,16,TRBJ2-6,TRBV7-2
TGTGCCAGCAGTGATCTAGCGTCAGATACGCAGTATTTT,CASSDLASDTQYF,NA,NA,13,TRBJ2-3,TRBV12-3/TRBV12-4
TGTGCCAGCAGCGTCTCCACCTACAATGAGCAGTTCTTC,CASSVSTYNEQFF,NA,few,13,TRBJ2-1,TRBV9
TGTGCCAGCAGTGAATTCGGGCAGGGGTCGTCCTACGAGCAGTACTTC,CASSEFGQGSSYEQYF,NA,many,16,TRBJ2-7,TRBV6-1
TGTGCCAGCTCACCACAGGCGGGGCTAGCGGGAGCCCGAGAGACCCAGTACTTC,CASSPQAGLAGARETQYF,TRBD2,NA,18,TRBJ2-5,TRBV18
TGTGCCAGCAGCACCAACACAGGGGACTCTTTTTTCTTT,CASSTNTGDSFFF,TRBD1,NA,13,TRBJ1-1,TRBV7-2
TGCGCCAGCAGCTTGCCAGGCGAGCCCTACGAGCAGTACTTC,CASSLPGEPYEQYF,NA,many,14,TRBJ2-7,TRBV5-1
TGTGCCAGCTCACCGACCGCCCTAGCCAAAAACATTCAGTACTTC,CASSPTALAKNIQYF,NA,few,15,TRBJ2-4,TRBV18
TGTGCCATCAGCAGAACCGGGACAGGGGGCGGCTACACCTTC,CAISRTGTGGGYTF,TRBD1,NA,14,TRBJ1-2,TRBV6-5
TGTGCCAGCAGCTTAGTCAGTGTAACCTACAATGAGCAGTTCTTC,CASSLVSVTYNEQFF,NA,NA,15,TRBJ2-1,TRBV7-9
TGTGCTAGGGGTTTGCAGGCGACGTACGAGCAGTACTTC,CARGLQATYEQYF,NA,few,13,TRBJ2-7,TRBV12-5
TGTGCCAGCAGTCTAAACGTAGGAGAAAAACTGTTTTTT,CASSLNVGEKLFF,NA,NA,13,TRBJ1-4,TRBV27
TGCAGTGCTCCTTCGGGAAGGCGCCACGAGCAGTACTTC,CSAPSGRRHEQYF,NA,many,13,TRBJ2-7,TRBV20-1
TGTGCCACCAGTGATTCCCGGCGCGGCTACACCTTC,CATSDSRRGYTF,NA,many,12,TRBJ1-2,TRBV24-1
TGTGCCAGCAGTATACAAAGGACTAGCGGGGGGAGCGACCAAGAGACCCAGTACTTC,CASSIQRTSGGSDQETQYF,TRBD2,few,19,TRBJ2-5,TRBV11-2
TGCGCCAGCAGCCAACGAGCGGGGGATAGCACAGATACGCAGTATTTT,CASSQRAGDSTDTQYF,TRBD2,NA,16,TRBJ2-3,TRBV4-1
TGTGCCAGCACTTGGGGCATGGGTAAGGACGCGCAGTACTTC,CASTWGMGKDAQYF,NA,once,14,TRBJ2-7,TRBV6-6
TGCGCCAGCAGCCAAGACTTATTGGGGGAGGGCCGGTATGAGCAGTTCTTC,CASSQDLLGEGRYEQFF,TRBD2,many,17,TRBJ2-1,TRBV4-3
TGTGCCAGCAGAGTCGTCGACTCTGGAAACACCATATATTTT,CASRVVDSGNTIYF,NA,once,14,TRBJ1-3,TRBV2
TGTGCCGGAGGAGAGGGGACCTACGAGCAGTACTTC,CAGGEGTYEQYF,NA,NA,12,TRBJ2-7,TRBV2
TGTGCCAGCAGTTACTCGGGACAGAATCAGCCCCAGCATTTT,CASSYSGQNQPQHF,TRBD1,NA,14,TRBJ1-5,TRBV6-5
TGTGCCAGCAGCAGCCGGGACAGGCCCCAAGAGACCCGGTACTTC,CASSSRDRPQETRYF,TRBD1,NA,15,TRBJ2-5,TRBV7-6
TGTGCCAGCAGTTTCTCCGGGGAAGGCGATGAGCAGTTCTTC,CASSFSGEGDEQFF,NA,few,14,TRBJ2-1,TRBV28
TGTGCCAGCAGCCCCCTCGGCCCGGGGGACGGTGAAGCTTTCTTT,CASSPLGPGDGEAFF,NA,NA,15,TRBJ1-1,TRBV7-2
TGTGCCAGCAGTCGATCCGGAACGCCTGGAAACACCATATATTTT,CASSRSGTPGNTIYF,NA,NA,15,TRBJ1-3,TRBV12-3/TRBV12-4
TGTGCCAGCAGTGACCTGGGTCTAGCGGGAGGTGAGCAGTTCTTC,CASSDLGLAGGEQFF,TRBD2,NA,15,TRBJ2-1,TRBV2
TGTGCCAGCAGCTCCCGGGACCCCCACAATGAGCAGTTCTTC,CASSSRDPHNEQFF,NA,NA,14,TRBJ2-1,TRBV7-2
TGTGCCAGCAGCTCACTCAGGGTTCAAGAGACCCAGTACTTC,CASSSLRVQETQYF,NA,NA,14,TRBJ2-5,TRBV11-2
TGTGCCAGCAGCTTAGCATTTGGGCTTGGGGCCTACGAGCAGTACTTC,CASSLAFGLGAYEQYF,NA,few,16,TRBJ2-7,TRBV7-2
TGTGCCAGCAGCGCTCGGGGAGGGACAGGGCAAAATGAGCAGTTCTTC,CASSARGGTGQNEQFF,TRBD1,NA,16,TRBJ2-1,TRBV7-2
TGTGCCAGCAGTTCCCCTAGCGGGGGGGAGCGCGAGCAGTACTTC,CASSSPSGGEREQYF,TRBD2,NA,15,TRBJ2-7,TRBV27
TGCAGTGCTACAGAAAGGCCCGCTATAAATGAAGAACTGTTTTTT,CSATERPAINEELFF,NA,NA,15,TRBJ1-4,TRBV20-1
TGTGCCAGCAGAGGGGCAGGAAGACAGCCCCAGCATTTT,CASRGAGRQPQHF,NA,NA,13,TRBJ1-5,TRBV12-3/TRBV12-4
TGCAGTGCTAGAGACCGGAAGGGCCCGTCCTACAATGAGCAGTTCTTC,CSARDRKGPSYNEQFF,NA,many,16,TRBJ2-1,TRBV20-1